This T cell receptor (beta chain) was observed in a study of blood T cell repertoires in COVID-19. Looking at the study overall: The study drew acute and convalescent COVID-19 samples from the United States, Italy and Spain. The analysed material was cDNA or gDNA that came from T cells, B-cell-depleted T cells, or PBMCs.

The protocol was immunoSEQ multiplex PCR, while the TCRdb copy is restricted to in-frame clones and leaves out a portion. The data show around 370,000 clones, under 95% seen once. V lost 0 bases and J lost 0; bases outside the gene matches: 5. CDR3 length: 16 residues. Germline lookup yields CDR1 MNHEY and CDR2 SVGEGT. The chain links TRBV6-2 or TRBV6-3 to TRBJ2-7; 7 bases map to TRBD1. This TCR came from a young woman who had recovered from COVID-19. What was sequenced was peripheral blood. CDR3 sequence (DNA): TGTGCCAGCAGTTACTCGGGACAGACGAGCTCCTACGAGCAGTACGTC. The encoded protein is CASSYSGQTSSYEQYV.